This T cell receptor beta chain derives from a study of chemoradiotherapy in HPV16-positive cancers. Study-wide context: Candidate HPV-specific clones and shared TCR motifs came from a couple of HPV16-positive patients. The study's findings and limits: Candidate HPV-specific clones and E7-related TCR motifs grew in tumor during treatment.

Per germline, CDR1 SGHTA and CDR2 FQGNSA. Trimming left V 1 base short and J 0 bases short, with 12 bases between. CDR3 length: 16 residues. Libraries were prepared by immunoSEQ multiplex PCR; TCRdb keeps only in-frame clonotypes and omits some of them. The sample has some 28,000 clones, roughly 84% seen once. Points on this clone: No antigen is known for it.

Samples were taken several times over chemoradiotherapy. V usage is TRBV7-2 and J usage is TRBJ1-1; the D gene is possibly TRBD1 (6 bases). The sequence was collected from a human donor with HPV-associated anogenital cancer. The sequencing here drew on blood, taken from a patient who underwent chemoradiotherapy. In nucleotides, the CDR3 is TGTGCCAGCAGCTTAGAGGACAGCCTCATGAACACTGAAGCTTTCTTT. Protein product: CASSLEDSLMNTEAFF. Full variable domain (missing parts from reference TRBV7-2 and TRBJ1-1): GAGVSQSPSNKVTEKGKDVELRCDPISGHTALYWYRQSLGQGLEFLIYFQGNSAPDKSGLPSDRFSAERTGGSVSTLTIQRTQQEDSAVYLCASSLEDSLMNTEAFFGQGTRLTVV.